The 4 T cell receptor beta chains given below trace back to one sample, sequenced in a study of T cell repertoires in cytomegalovirus infection. TCRdb analysed the reads with MiXCR anew, one entry per CDR3 protein. Seen here are 700,000 to 900,000 distinct CDR3 sequences, about 28% observed once, and the top ten hold around 12%. These receptors are not linked to any known antigen. The input for sequencing was cultured CD8+ T cells from PBMCs, taken from culture after CMV antigen stimulation. Every receptor here comes from a human donor in good health (CMV status not recorded). Some clones in this sample may be carry-over from other donors' samples.

This clonotype came up a few times. The chain recombines TRBV7-2 with TRBJ1-5; possible D gene TRBD1, 5 bases. The CDR3 length is 15 residues. Trimming left V 1 base short and J 5 bases short, with 12 bases between. Germline lookup yields CDR1 SGHTA and CDR2 FQGNSA. The CDR3 bases are TGTGCCAGCAGCTTAGGCAGGGAATTAGATCAGCCCCAGCATTTT. Translating it yields CASSLGRELDQPQHF.

Notes on this clonotype: A single base separates this from a much larger clone, so it may be a read error. The gene calls are TRBV27 and TRBJ1-1, with no clear D. CDR1 and CDR2 from the germline V gene are MNHEY and SMNVEV (reference sequence). This CDR3 is 13 amino acids long. Trimming stripped 5 bases from V and 0 bases from J, with 7 bases between. This chain's CDR3 is CASSIQMNTEAFF. In DNA, the CDR3 is TGTGCCAGCAGTATACAGATGAACACTGAAGCTTTCTTT.

The gene calls are TRBV28 and TRBJ1-2; tentatively, D is TRBD1 (5 bases). Trimming pared 10 bases from V and 6 bases from J, leaving 21 bases between. In germline, CDR1 is MDHEN, CDR2 SYDVKM. CDR3 length: 14 residues. Written as DNA, the CDR3 is TGTGCCACCGGGAGGGCAGGGAGGGAGGATGGCTACACCTTC. It is translated as CATGRAGREDGYTF.

A few counts support this clonotype. This sequence joins TRBV7-9 and TRBJ1-5; possible D gene TRBD1, 6 bases. CDR1 and CDR2 from the germline V gene are SEHNR and FQNEAQ (reference sequence). This CDR3 region has 13 residues. The V gene lost 5 bases and the J gene lost 7 bases, with 12 bases spanning the gap. CDR3 sequence (DNA): TGTGCCAGCAGCCAGGGGTCGAGACAGCCCCAGCATTTT. As protein: CASSQGSRQPQHF.